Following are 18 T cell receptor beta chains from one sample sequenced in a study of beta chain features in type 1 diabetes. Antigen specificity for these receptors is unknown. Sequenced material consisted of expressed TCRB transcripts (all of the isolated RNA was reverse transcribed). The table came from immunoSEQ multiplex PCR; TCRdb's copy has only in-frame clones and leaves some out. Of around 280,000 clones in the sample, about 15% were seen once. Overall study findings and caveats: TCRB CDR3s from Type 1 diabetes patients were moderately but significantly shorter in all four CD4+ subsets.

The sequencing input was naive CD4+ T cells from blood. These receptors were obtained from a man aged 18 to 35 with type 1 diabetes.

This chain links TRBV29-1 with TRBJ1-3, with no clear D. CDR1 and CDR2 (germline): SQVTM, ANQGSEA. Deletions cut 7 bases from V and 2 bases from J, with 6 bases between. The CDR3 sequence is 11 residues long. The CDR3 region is CSAGTGNTIYF. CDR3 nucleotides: TGCAGCGCGGGGACTGGAAACACCATATATTTT. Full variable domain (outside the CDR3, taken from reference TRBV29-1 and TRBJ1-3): SAVISQKPSRDICQRGTSLTIQCQVDSQVTMMFWYRQQPGQSLTLIATANQGSEATYESGFVIDKFPISRPNLTFSTLTVSNMSPEDSSIYLCSAGTGNTIYFGEGSWLTVV.

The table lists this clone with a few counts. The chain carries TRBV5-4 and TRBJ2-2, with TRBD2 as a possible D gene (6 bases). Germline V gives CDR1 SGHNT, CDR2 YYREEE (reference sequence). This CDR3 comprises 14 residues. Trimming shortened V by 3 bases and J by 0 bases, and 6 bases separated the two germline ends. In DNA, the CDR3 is TGTGCCAGCAGCTCGGGGGCGAACACCGGGGAGCTGTTTTTT. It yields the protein CASSSGANTGELFF.

The CDR3, as DNA: TGTGCCAGCAGCCAAGGCCCTCGGGATACCGGGGAGCTGTTTTTT. The encoded protein is CASSQGPRDTGELFF. The chain couples TRBV4-2 to TRBJ2-2, with D possibly being TRBD2 (5 bases). CDR1 LGHNA and CDR2 YNFKEQ come from the germline V gene. Trimming left V 1 base short and J 5 bases short, with 11 bases between. The CDR3 is made up of 15 amino acids.

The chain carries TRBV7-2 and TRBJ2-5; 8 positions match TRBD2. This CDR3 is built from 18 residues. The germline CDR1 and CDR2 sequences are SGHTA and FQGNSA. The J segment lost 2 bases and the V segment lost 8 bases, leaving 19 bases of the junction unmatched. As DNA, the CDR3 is TGTGCCAGCCGCCGAGGAGCGGGAGCCAGTTATGAACAAGAGACCCAGTACTTC. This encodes CASRRGAGASYEQETQYF.

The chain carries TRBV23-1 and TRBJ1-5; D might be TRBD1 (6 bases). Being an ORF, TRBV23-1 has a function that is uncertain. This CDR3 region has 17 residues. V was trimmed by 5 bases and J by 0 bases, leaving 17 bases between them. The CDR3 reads CASSWDTSCYSNQPQHF. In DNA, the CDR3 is TGCGCCAGCAGTTGGGACACTTCTTGCTATAGCAATCAGCCCCAGCATTTT.

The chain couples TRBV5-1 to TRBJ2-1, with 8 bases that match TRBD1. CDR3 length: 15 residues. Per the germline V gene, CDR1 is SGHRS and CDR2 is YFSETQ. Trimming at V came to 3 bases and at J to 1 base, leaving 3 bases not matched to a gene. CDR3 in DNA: TGCGCCAGCAGCTGGACAGGGCCTTCCTACAATGAGCAGTTCTTC. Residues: CASSWTGPSYNEQFF.

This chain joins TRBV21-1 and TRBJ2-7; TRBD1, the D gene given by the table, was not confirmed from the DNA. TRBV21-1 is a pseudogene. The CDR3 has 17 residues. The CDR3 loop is CASSKCPRGRGPYEQYF. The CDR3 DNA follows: TGTGCCAGCAGCAAATGCCCTCGGGGTAGGGGGCCGTACGAGCAGTACTTC.

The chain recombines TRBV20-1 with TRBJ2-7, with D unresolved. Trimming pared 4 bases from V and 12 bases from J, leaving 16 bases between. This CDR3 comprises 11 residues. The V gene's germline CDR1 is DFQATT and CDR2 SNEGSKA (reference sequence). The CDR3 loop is CSATRGDSTYF. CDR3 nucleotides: TGCAGTGCTACCAGAGGAGACTCTACGTACTTC.

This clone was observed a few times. The CDR3 protein is CASSEDSHTDTQYF. The DNA of the CDR3 is TGTGCCAGCAGCGAGGACAGTCACACAGATACGCAGTATTTT. This rearrangement joins TRBV7-2 to TRBJ2-3, with D tentatively TRBD1 (6 bases). The V end was cut by 5 bases, the J end by 2 bases, with 11 bases between. Germline loops: CDR1 SGHTA, CDR2 FQGNSA. The CDR3 totals 14 residues.

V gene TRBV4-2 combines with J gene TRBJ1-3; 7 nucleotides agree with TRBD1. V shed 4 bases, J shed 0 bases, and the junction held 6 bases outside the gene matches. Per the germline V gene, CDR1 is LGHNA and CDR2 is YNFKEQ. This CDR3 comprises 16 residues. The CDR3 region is CASSLSGTVSGNTIYF. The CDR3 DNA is TGTGCCAGCAGCCTATCAGGGACAGTCTCTGGAAACACCATATATTTT.

The CDR3 here is CASTREPRYGYTF. The CDR3 DNA reads TGTGCCAGTACGAGGGAACCGAGATATGGCTACACCTTC. The chain joins TRBV19 to TRBJ1-2; no reliable D call. Germline CDR1 and CDR2: LNHDA and SQIVND (reference sequence). The length of the CDR3 is 13 residues. Trimming removed 7 bases from V and 5 bases from J, with 14 bases in between.

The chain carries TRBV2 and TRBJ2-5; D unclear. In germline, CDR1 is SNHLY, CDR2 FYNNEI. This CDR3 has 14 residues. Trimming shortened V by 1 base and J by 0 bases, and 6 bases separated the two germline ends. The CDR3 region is CASSEGTDQETQYF. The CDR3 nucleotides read TGTGCCAGCAGTGAAGGCACAGACCAAGAGACCCAGTACTTC. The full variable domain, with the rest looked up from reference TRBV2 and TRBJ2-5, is EPEVTQTPSHQVTQMGQEVILRCVPISNHLYFYWYRQILGQKVEFLVSFYNNEISEKSEIFDDQFSVERPDGSNFTLKIRSTKLEDSAMYFCASSEGTDQETQYFGPGTRLLVL.

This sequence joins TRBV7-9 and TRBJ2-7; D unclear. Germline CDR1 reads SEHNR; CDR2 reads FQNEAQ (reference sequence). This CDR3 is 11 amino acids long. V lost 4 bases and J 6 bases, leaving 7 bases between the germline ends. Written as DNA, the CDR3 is TGTGCCAGCAGCTCCGTGGCCGAGCAGTACTTC. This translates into CASSSVAEQYF.

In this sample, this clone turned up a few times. The CDR3 bases are TGTGCCAGCAGCTTAGGCAGGGCAGAGACCCAGTACTTC. Translated: CASSLGRAETQYF. The rearrangement uses TRBV11-2 and TRBJ2-5; D is possibly TRBD1 (5 bases). V was pared by 1 base and J by 4 bases, with 7 bases between. In germline, CDR1 is SGHAT, CDR2 FQNNGV. This CDR3 has 13 residues.

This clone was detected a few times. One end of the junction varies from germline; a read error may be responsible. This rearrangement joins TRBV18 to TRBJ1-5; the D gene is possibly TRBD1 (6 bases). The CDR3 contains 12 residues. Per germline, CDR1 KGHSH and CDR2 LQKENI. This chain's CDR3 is CASSLQRDKVVF. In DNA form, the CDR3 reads TGTGCCAGCTCATTGCAGCGGGACAAGGTGGTGTTT.

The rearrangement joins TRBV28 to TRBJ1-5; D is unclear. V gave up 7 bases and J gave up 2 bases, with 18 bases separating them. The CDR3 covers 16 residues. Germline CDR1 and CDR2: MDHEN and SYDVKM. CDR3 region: CASIRAGKAGNQPQHF. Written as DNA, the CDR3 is TGTGCCAGCATTAGAGCGGGGAAAGCGGGCAATCAGCCCCAGCATTTT.

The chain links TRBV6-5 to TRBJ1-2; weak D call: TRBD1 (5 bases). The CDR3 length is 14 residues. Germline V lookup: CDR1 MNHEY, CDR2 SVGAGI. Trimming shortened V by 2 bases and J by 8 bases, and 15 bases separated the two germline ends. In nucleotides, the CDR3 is TGTGCCAGCAGTTACGGTCTCGGGGGTAGCGGCTACACCTTC. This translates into CASSYGLGGSGYTF.

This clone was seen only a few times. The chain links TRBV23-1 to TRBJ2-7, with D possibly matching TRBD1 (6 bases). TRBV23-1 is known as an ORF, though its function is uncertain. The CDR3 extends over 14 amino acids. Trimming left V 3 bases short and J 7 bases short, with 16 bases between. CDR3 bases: TGCGCCAGCAGTCATTACAGGGTGCTGAGGGAGCAGTACTTC. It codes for CASSHYRVLREQYF.